This T cell receptor (beta chain) was recovered during a study of blood T cell repertoires in COVID-19. V lost 4 bases to trimming and J lost 6 bases; unmatched junction nucleotides: 5. This CDR3 has 14 amino acids. The V gene's germline CDR1 is SQVTM and CDR2 ANQGSEA. Cohort 3 donors counted as recovered after two negative PCRs, clearance, or resolved symptoms. As processed by the authors: Estimation of nucleated cell counts was performed using reference gene primer amplification. TCRdb's copy holds only in-frame clones and misses some; the assay was immunoSEQ multiplex PCR. That table gives V, J and clone size, and the DNA gave D and trimming. There are more than 250,000 clones in the sample; approximately 87% occur only once, and roughly 5.3% lies in the top ten.

J is TRBJ2-7 and V is TRBV29-1, with 14 positions matching TRBD2. The TCR comes from a woman in her twenties or thirties who had recovered from COVID-19. The specimen was PBMCs or T cells enriched from blood (not recorded which). In nucleotides, the CDR3 is TGCAGCGTTGGACTAGCGGGGGGGATTTCCGAGCAGTACTTC. Protein product: CSVGLAGGISEQYF.